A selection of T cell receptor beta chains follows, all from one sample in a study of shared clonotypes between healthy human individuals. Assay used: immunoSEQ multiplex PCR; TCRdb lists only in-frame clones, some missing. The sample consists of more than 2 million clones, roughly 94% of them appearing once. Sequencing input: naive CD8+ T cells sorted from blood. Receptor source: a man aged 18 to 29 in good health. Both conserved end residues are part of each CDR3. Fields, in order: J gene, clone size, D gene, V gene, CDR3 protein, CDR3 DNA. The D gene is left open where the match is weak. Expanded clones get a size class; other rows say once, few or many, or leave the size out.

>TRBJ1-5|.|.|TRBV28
CASSSYTLHQPQHF
TGTGCCAGCAGTTCCTATACTTTGCATCAGCCCCAGCATTTT
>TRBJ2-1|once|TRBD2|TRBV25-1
CASSDYPGEGAYNEQFF
TGTGCCAGCAGTGATTACCCGGGGGAGGGTGCCTACAATGAGCAGTTCTTC
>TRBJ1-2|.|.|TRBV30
CAWSEGYGYTF
TGTGCCTGGAGTGAGGGCTATGGCTACACCTTC
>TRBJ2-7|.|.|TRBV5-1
CASSLDGSSYEQYF
TGCGCCAGCAGCTTGGACGGGAGCTCCTACGAGCAGTACTTC
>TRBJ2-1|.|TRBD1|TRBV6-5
CASSYSTYRGDEQFF
TGTGCCAGCAGTTACTCGACTTACAGGGGTGATGAGCAGTTCTTC
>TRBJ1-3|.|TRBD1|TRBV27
CASSSQGEPGNTIYF
TGTGCCAGCAGTTCACAGGGGGAACCCGGAAACACCATATATTTT
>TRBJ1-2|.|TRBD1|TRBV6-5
CASGTGLNYGYTF
TGTGCCAGCGGGACAGGACTTAACTATGGCTACACCTTC
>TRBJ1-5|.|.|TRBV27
CASSPLGSNQPQHF
TGTGCCAGCAGTCCGCTCGGAAGTAACCAGCCCCAGCATTTT
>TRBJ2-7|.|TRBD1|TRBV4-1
CASSSHWDSEGPYEQYF
TGCGCCAGCAGCTCCCACTGGGACAGCGAAGGGCCCTACGAGCAGTACTTC
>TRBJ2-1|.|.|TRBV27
CASSLGAGSYNEQFF
TGTGCCAGCAGTTTAGGGGCTGGCTCCTACAATGAGCAGTTCTTC
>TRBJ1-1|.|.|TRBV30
CAWSWVVGEAFF
TGTGCCTGGAGTTGGGTTGTAGGTGAAGCTTTCTTT
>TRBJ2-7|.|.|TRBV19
CASSQTLSSYEQYF
TGTGCCAGTAGTCAAACACTGAGCTCCTACGAGCAGTACTTC
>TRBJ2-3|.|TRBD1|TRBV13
CASSPDRGGADTQYF
TGTGCCAGCAGTCCGGACAGGGGTGGAGCAGATACGCAGTATTTT
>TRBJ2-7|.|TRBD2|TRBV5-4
CASSLSPSGASSYEQYF
TGTGCCAGCAGCTTGAGTCCTAGCGGGGCTAGCTCCTACGAGCAGTACTTC
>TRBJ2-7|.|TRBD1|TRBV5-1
CASSSGQGAYYEQYF
TGCGCCAGCAGCTCGGGACAGGGGGCCTACTACGAGCAGTACTTC
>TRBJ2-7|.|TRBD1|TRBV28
CASSMTGAEYEQYF
TGTGCCAGCAGTATGACAGGGGCAGAGTACGAGCAGTACTTC
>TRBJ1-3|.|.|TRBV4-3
CASSQDADGNTIYF
TGCGCCAGCAGCCAAGACGCGGATGGAAACACCATATATTTT
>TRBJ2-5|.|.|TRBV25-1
CASSEDEGEETQYF
TGTGCCAGCAGTGAAGATGAGGGAGAAGAGACCCAGTACTTC
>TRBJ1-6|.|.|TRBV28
CASSLTQVGSPLHF
TGTGCCAGCTCTCTGACGCAGGTGGGTTCACCCCTCCACTTT
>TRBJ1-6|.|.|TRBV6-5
CASSYALHSYNSPLHF
TGTGCCAGCAGTTACGCGCTGCACTCCTATAATTCACCCCTCCACTTT
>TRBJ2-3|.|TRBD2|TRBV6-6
CASSSSGGRGTDTQYF
TGTGCCAGCAGCTCCTCGGGGGGGCGTGGCACAGATACGCAGTATTTT